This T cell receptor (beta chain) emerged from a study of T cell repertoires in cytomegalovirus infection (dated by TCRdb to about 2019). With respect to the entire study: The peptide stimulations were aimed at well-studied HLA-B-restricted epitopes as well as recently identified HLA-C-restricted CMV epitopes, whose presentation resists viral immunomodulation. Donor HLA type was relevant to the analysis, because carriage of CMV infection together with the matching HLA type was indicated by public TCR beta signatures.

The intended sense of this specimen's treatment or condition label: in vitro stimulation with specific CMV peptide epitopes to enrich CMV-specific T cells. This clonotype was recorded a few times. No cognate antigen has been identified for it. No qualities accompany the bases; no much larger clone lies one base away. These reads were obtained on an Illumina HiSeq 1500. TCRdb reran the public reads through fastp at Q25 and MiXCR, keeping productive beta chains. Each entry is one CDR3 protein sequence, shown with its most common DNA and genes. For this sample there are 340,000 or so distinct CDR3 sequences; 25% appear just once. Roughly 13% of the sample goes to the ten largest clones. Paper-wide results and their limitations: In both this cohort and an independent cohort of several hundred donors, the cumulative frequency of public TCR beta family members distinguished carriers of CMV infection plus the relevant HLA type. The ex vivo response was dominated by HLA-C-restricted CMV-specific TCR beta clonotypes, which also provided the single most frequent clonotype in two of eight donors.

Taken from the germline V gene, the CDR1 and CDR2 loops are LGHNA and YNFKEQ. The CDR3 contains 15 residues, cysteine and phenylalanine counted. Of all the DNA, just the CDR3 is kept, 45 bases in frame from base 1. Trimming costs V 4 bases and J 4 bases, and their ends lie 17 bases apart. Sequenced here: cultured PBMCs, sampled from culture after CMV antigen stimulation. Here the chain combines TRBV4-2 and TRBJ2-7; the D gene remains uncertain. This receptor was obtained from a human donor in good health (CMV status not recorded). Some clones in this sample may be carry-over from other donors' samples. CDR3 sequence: CASSLDTRGEYEQYF. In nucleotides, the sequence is TGTGCCAGCAGCCTAGACACCCGAGGAGAGTACGAGCAGTACTTC.